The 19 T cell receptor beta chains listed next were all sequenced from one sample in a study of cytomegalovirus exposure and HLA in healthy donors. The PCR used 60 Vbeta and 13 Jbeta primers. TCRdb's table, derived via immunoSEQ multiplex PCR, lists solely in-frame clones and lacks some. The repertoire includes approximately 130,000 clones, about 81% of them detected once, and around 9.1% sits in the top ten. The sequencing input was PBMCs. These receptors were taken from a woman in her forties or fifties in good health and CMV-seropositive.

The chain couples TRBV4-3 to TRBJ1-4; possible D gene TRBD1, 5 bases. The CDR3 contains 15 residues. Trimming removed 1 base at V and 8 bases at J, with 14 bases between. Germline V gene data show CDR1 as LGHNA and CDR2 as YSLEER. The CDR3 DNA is TGCGCCAGCAGCCAAGCGGGGGTAGTGCGAGAAAAACTGTTTTTT. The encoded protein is CASSQAGVVREKLFF.

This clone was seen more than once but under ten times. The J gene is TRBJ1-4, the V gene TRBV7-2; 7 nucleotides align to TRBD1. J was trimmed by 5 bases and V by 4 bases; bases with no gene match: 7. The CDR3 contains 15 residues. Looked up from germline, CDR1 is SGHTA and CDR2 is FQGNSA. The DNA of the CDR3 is TGTGCCAGCAGCTCACAAACAGGGGAGAATGAAAAACTGTTTTTT. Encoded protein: CASSSQTGENEKLFF. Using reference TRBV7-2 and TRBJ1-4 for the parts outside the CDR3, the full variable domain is GAGVSQSPSNKVTEKGKDVELRCDPISGHTALYWYRQSLGQGLEFLIYFQGNSAPDKSGLPSDRFSAERTGGSVSTLTIQRTQQEDSAVYLCASSSQTGENEKLFFGSGTQLSVL.

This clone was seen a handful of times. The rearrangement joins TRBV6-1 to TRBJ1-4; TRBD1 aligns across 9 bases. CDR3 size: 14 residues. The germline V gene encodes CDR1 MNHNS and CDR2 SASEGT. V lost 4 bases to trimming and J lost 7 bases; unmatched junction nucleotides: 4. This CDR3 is CASSGQGVPEKLFF. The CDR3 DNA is TGTGCCAGCAGTGGACAGGGGGTACCTGAAAAACTGTTTTTT.

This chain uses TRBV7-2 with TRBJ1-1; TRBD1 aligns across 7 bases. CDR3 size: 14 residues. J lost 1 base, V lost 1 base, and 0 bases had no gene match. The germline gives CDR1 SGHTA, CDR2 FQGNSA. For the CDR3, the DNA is TGTGCCAGCAGCTTAGACAGGGGGAACACTGAAGCTTTCTTT. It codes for CASSLDRGNTEAFF.

CDR3 amino acids: CSGTGTGGNGYTF. The CDR3 bases are TGCAGCGGGACCGGGACAGGGGGCAATGGCTACACCTTC. V and J are TRBV29-1 and TRBJ1-2; 12 bases match TRBD1. V lost 7 bases, J lost 6 bases, and 6 bases stayed unmatched. The CDR3 consists of 13 residues. The V gene's germline CDR1 is SQVTM and CDR2 ANQGSEA. Drawing the rest from reference TRBV29-1 and TRBJ1-2, the complete variable domain is SAVISQKPSRDICQRGTSLTIQCQVDSQVTMMFWYRQQPGQSLTLIATANQGSEATYESGFVIDKFPISRPNLTFSTLTVSNMSPEDSSIYLCSGTGTGGNGYTFGSGTRLTVV.

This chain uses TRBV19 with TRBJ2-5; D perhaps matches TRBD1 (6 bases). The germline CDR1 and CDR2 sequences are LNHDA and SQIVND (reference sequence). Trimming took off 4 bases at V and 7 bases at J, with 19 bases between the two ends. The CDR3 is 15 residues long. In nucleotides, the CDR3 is TGTGCCAGTAGTAAAACATGGACCCTAGGGGGGACCCAGTACTTC. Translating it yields CASSKTWTLGGTQYF.

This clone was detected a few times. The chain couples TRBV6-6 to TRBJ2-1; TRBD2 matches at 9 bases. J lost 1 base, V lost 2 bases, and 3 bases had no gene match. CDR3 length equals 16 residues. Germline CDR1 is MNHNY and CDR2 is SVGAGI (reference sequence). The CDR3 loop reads CASSYGAGGSYNEQFF. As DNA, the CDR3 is TGTGCCAGCAGTTACGGGGCGGGAGGGTCCTACAATGAGCAGTTCTTC.

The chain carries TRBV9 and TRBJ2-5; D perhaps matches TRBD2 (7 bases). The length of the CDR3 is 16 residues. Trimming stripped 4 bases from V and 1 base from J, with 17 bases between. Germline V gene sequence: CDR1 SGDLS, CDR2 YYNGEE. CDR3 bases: TGTGCCAGCAGCCCAAGTGGCGGGGGCACCCAAGAGACCCAGTACTTC. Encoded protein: CASSPSGGGTQETQYF.

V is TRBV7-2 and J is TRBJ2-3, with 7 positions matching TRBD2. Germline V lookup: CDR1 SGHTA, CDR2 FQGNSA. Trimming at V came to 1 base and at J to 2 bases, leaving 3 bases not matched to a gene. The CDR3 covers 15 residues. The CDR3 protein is CASSLERGDTDTQYF. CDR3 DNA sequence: TGTGCCAGCAGCTTAGAGCGGGGAGACACAGATACGCAGTATTTT. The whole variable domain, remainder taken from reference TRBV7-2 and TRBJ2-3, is GAGVSQSPSNKVTEKGKDVELRCDPISGHTALYWYRQSLGQGLEFLIYFQGNSAPDKSGLPSDRFSAERTGGSVSTLTIQRTQQEDSAVYLCASSLERGDTDTQYFGPGTRLTVL.

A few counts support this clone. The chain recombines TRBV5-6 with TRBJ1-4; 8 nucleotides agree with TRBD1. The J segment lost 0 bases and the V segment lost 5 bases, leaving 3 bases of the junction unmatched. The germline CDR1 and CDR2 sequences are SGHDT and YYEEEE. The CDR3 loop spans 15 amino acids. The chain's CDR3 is CASRLTGATNEKLFF. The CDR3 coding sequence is TGTGCCAGCAGGCTGACAGGGGCAACTAATGAAAAACTGTTTTTT.

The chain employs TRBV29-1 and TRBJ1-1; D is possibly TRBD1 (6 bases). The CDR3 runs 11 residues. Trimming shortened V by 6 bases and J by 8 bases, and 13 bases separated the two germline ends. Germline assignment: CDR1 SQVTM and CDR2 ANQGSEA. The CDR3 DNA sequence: TGCAGCGTCCCCGAAGGGGGAGAAGCTTTCTTT. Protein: CSVPEGGEAFF. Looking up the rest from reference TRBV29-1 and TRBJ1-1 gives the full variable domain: SAVISQKPSRDICQRGTSLTIQCQVDSQVTMMFWYRQQPGQSLTLIATANQGSEATYESGFVIDKFPISRPNLTFSTLTVSNMSPEDSSIYLCSVPEGGEAFFGQGTRLTVV.

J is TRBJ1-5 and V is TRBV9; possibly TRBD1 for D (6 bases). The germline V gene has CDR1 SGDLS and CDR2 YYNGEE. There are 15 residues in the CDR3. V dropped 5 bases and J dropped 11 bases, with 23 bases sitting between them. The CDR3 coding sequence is TGTGCCAGCAGTTATACGGACAGCGTGGAATCAACCCAGCATTTT. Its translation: CASSYTDSVESTQHF.

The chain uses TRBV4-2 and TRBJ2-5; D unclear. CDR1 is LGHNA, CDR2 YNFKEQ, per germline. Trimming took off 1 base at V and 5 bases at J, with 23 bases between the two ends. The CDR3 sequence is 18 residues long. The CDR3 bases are TGTGCCAGCAGCCAAGGGGTGAACCGGCTCACCTCTAGGGAGACCCAGTACTTC. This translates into CASSQGVNRLTSRETQYF.

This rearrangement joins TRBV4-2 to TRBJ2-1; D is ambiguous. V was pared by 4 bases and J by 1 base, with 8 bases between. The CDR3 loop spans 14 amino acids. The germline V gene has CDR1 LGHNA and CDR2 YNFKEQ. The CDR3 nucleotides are TGTGCCAGCAGCCTACCGGGTTCCTACAATGAGCAGTTCTTC. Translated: CASSLPGSYNEQFF.

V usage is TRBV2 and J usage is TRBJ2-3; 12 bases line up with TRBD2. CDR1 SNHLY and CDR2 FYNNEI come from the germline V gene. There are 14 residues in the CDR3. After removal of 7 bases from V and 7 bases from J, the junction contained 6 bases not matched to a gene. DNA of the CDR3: TGTGCCAGCACTCAACTAGCGGGGGGCAATACGCAGTATTTT. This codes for CASTQLAGGNTQYF.

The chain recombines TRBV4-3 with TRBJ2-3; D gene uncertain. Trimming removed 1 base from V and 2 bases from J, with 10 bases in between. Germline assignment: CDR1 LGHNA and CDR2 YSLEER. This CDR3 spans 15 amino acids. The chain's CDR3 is CASSQVWQSTDTQYF. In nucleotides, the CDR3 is TGCGCCAGCAGCCAAGTCTGGCAGTCCACAGATACGCAGTATTTT.

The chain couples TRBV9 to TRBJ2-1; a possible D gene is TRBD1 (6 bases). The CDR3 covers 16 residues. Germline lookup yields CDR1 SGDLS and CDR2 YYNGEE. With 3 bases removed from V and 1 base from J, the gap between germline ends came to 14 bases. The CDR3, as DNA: TGTGCCAGCAGCGGATCAGGGGTGGAGTCCTACAATGAGCAGTTCTTC. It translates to CASSGSGVESYNEQFF.

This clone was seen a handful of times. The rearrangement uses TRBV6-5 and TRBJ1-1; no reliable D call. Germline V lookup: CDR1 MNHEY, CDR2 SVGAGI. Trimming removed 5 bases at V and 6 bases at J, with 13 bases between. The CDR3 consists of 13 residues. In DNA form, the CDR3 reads TGTGCCAGCAGTGAGAGCCTGGCGGCTGAAGCTTTCTTT. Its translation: CASSESLAAEAFF.

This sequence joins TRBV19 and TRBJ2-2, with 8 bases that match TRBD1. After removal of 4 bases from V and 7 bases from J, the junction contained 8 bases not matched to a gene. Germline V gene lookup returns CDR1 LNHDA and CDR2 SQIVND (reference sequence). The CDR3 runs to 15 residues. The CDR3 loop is CASSTSRGLGGELFF. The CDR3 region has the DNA TGTGCCAGTAGTACTAGCAGGGGGCTCGGCGGGGAGCTGTTTTTT.